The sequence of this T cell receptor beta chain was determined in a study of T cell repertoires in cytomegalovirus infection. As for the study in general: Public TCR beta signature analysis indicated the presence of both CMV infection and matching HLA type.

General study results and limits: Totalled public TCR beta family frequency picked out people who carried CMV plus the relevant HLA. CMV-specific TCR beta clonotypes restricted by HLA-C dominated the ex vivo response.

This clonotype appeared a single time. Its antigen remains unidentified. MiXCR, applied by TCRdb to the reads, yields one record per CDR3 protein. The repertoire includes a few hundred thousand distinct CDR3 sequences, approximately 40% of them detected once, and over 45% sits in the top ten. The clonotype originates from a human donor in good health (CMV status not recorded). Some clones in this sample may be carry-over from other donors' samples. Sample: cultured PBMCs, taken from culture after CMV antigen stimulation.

In DNA form, the CDR3 reads TGCAGTACTTATCGAGGGCCCACAGATACGCAGTATTTT. Residues: CSTYRGPTDTQYF. J is TRBJ2-3 and V is TRBV20-1; TRBD2 might be the D (5 bases). The germline gives CDR1 DFQATT, CDR2 SNEGSKA (reference sequence). The CDR3 totals 13 residues. V lost 8 bases and J lost 2, with 14 bases in between.